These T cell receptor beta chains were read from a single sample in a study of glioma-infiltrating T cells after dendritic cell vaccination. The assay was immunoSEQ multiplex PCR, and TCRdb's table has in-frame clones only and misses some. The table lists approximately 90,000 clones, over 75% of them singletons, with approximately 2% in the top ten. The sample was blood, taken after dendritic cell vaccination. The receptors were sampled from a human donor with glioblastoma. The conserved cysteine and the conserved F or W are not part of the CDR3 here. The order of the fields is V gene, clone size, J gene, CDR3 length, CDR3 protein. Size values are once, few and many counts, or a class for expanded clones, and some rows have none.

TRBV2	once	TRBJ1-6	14	ASSEGDFQSYSPLH
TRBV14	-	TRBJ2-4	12	ASSQDRVRNIQY
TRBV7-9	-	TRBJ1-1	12	ASSLGGVRGKAF
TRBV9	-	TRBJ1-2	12	ASSEGQGAGGYT
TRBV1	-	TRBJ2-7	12	TSSQWPREYEQY
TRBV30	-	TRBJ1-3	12	AWIPAFSGNTIY
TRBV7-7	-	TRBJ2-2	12	ASSSDPGWGELF
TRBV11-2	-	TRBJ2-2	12	ASSFGTRAGELF
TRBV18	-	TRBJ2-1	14	ASSPWTSGSYNEQF
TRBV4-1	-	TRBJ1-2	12	ASSREQGAGGYT
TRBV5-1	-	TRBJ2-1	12	ASSVGGQYNEQF
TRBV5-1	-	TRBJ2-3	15	ASSSPTDRISTDTQY
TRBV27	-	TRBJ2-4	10	ASLTQAPRED
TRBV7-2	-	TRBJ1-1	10	ASAGPNTEAF
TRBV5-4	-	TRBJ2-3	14	ASSRGGQGSEDTQY
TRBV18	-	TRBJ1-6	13	ASSRDRAGDSPLH
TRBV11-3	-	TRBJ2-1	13	ASSLDSWAYNEQF
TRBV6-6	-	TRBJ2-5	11	ASSGTVQETQY
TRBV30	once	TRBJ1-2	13	AWFPVYRSPYGYT
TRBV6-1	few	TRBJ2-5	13	ASRRTSGSKETQY
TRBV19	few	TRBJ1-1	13	ASSIPGGLNTEAF
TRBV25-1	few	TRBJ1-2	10	ASSDSNYGYT
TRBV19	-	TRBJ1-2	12	ASSLQGIAYGYT
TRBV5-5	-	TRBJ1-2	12	ASSLERFGSGYT
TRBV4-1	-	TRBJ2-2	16	ASSHPLVQGAVYRELF
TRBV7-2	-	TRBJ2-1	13	ASSLEVGGRNEQF
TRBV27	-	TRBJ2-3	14	ASSLGLAGITDTQY
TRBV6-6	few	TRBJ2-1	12	ASKASGGYNEQF
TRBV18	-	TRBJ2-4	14	ASSPEGLAGGDIQY
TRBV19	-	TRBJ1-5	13	ASSRQVGGNQPQH
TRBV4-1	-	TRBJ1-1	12	ASSQDRRHPEAF
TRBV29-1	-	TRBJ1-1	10	SFGGFGTEAF
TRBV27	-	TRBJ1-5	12	ASSLKAGNQPQH
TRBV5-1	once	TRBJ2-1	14	ASSRQTGTAYNEQF
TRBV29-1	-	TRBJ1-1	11	SVDGGAGTEAF
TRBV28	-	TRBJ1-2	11	ASSPGDSYGYT
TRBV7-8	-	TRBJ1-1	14	ASSPLDRSVRTEAF
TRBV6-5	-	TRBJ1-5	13	ASSRLPGQNQPQH
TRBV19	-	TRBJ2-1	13	ASSTTSGRGSEQF
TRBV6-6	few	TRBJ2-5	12	ASRRDTDRETQY
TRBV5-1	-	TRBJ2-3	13	ASSEGAYPTDTQY
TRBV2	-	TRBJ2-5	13	ASNLAGARRETQY
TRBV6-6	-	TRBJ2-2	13	ASSNLAGHTGELF
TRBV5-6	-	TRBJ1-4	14	ASSRADTGGNEKLF
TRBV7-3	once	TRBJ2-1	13	ASSLSSDYGNEQF
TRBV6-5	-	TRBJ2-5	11	ASRPQGDRALY
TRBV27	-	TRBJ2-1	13	ASSLTTNSYNEQF